This T cell receptor (beta chain) derives from a study of blood T cell repertoires in COVID-19. For the study at large: Samples came from the United States, Italy and Spain, spanning acute and convalescent COVID-19. In each case, the material was cDNA or gDNA derived from T cells, B-cell-depleted T cells, or PBMCs.

Clones were read by immunoSEQ multiplex PCR, and TCRdb kept only the in-frame ones, dropping some. The sample has about 130,000 clones, roughly 90% seen once; the top ten hold roughly 4%. This clone was counted a single time. Participants' own reports of clinical history determined their cohort assignment. The CDR3 extends over 14 amino acids. V dropped 2 bases and J dropped 0 bases, with 9 bases sitting between them. Germline CDR1 reads SGHDT; CDR2 reads YYEEEE. Sequencing was performed on PBMCs or T cells enriched from blood (not recorded which). The V and J genes are TRBV5-6 and TRBJ2-7; D is ambiguous. The receptor comes from a man aged 50 to 60 who had recovered from COVID-19. The CDR3 spells CASSFRRNSYEQYF. CDR3 DNA: TGTGCCAGCAGCTTCCGCAGGAACTCCTACGAGCAGTACTTC.